The 6 T cell receptor beta chains below were found in one sample sequenced in a study of T cells in Graves' hyperthyroidism and ophthalmopathy. Amplification targeted TCR beta CDR3 regions from RNA transcripts. Using the HTBI primer set, a first-round RT-PCR was run on the TCR CDR3. TCRdb reanalysed the multiplex PCR reads using MiXCR and keeps one entry per CDR3 protein. The data hold 360,000 or so distinct CDR3 sequences, with around 18% observed a single time. Sequencing was done on a sample of blood. The receptors derive from a middle-aged woman with Graves' ophthalmopathy.

The V call is TRBV11-2, the J call TRBJ2-7; D perhaps matches TRBD1 (6 bases). Germline CDR1 and CDR2: SGHAT and FQNNGV. The CDR3 contains 14 residues. The ends were cut back, 5 bases at V and 1 base at J, with 12 bases in the middle. DNA for the CDR3: TGTGCCAGCAGCGATTACAGGGTTTCCTACGAGCAGTACTTC. Amino acid sequence: CASSDYRVSYEQYF.

This clonotype came up many times. This chain links TRBV28 with TRBJ2-2; the D gene is possibly TRBD2 (5 bases). This CDR3 is 17 amino acids long. Germline V CDR1 and CDR2: MDHEN, SYDVKM. V was trimmed by 5 bases and J by 0 bases, leaving 16 bases between them. The CDR3 region is CASSPRWEYSNTGELFF. In nucleotides, the CDR3 is TGTGCCAGCAGTCCGAGGTGGGAGTACTCGAACACCGGGGAGCTGTTTTTT.

This clonotype was seen at least ten times. The chain uses TRBV6-5 and TRBJ2-7, with TRBD2 matching 11 bases. CDR1 and CDR2 (germline): MNHEY, SVGAGI. V shed 4 bases, J shed 6 bases, and the junction held 8 bases outside the gene matches. The CDR3 length is 15 residues. CDR3 sequence reads: CASSLTGTSGLEQYF. The CDR3 bases are TGTGCCAGCAGTTTGACCGGGACTAGCGGTCTCGAGCAGTACTTC.

This clonotype was counted at least ten times. The rearrangement joins TRBV11-2 to TRBJ1-2; 8 bases fit TRBD1. The junction had 13 bases not matched to a gene; V was cut back by 5 bases and J by 5 bases. The CDR3 totals 16 residues. The germline V gene has CDR1 SGHAT and CDR2 FQNNGV. CDR3 sequence (DNA): TGTGCCAGCAGCGAAGCAGGCAGGGGGCAGTCTTATGGCTACACCTTC. It encodes CASSEAGRGQSYGYTF.

Many counts were recorded for this clonotype. The chain couples TRBV5-1 to TRBJ2-3; D is uncertain. This CDR3 has 14 amino acids. Per germline, CDR1 SGHRS and CDR2 YFSETQ. V was cut by 4 bases and J by 5 bases, with 14 bases left in between. CDR3: CASSVGLSGDTQYF. The DNA of the CDR3 is TGCGCCAGCAGCGTTGGCCTATCGGGAGATACGCAGTATTTT.

This clonotype showed up many times. This chain uses TRBV24-1 with TRBJ1-1, with TRBD1 matching 8 bases. The CDR3 covers 13 residues. From germline, CDR1 is KGHDR and CDR2 SFDVKD. V lost 7 bases and J lost 5; bases outside the gene matches: 5. The CDR3 here is CATRAGGGTEAFF. The CDR3 nucleotides read TGTGCCACCAGGGCAGGGGGCGGGACTGAAGCTTTCTTT.